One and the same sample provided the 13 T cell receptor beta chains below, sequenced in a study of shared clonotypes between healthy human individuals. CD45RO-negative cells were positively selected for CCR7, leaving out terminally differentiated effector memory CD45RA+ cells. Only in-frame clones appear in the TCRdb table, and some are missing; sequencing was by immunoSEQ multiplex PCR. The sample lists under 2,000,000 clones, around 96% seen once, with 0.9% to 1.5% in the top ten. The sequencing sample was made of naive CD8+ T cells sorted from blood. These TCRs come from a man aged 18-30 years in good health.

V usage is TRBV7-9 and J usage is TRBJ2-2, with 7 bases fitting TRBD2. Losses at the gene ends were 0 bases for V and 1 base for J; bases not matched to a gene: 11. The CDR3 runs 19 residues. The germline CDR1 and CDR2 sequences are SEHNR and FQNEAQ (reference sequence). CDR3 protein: CASSLADLGRGRNTGELFF. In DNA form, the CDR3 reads TGTGCCAGCAGCTTAGCCGATTTGGGCCGCGGGAGGAACACCGGGGAGCTGTTTTTT.

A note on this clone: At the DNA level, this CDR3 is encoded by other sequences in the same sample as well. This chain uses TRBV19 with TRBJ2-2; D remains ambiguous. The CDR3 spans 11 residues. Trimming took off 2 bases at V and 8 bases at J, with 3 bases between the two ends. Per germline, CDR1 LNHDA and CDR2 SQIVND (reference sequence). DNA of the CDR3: TGTGCCAGTAGTATAACTGGGGAGCTGTTTTTT. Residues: CASSITGELFF.

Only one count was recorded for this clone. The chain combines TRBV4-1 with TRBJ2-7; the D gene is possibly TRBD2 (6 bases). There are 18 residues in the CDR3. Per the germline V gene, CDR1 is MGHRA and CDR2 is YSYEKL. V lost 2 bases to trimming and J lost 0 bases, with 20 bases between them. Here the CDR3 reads CASSQMSPSATSSYEQYF. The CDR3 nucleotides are TGCGCCAGCAGCCAAATGTCCCCTAGCGCGACCTCCTCCTACGAGCAGTACTTC.

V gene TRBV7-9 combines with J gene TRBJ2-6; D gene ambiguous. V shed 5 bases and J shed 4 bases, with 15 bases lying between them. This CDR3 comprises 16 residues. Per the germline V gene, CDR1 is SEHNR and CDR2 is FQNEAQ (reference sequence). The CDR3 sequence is CASSTPRVEGANVLTF. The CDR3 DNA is TGTGCCAGCAGCACCCCACGGGTGGAAGGGGCCAACGTCCTGACTTTC.

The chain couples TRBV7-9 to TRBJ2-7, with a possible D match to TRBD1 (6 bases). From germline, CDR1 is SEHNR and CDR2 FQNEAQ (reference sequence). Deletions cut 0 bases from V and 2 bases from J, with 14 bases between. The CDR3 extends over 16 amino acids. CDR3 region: CASSLAPDRQTYEQYF. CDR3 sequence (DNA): TGTGCCAGCAGCTTAGCCCCGGACAGACAAACCTACGAGCAGTACTTC.

The CDR3 loop is CASSSTSEGPSGELFF. In nucleotides, the CDR3 is TGTGCCAGCAGTTCCACCTCGGAGGGCCCCTCCGGGGAGCTGTTTTTT. The V call is TRBV7-9, the J call TRBJ2-2; possibly TRBD2 for D (6 bases). The CDR3 has 16 residues. Trimming pared 6 bases from V and 6 bases from J, leaving 20 bases between. Germline CDR1 and CDR2: SEHNR and FQNEAQ (reference sequence).

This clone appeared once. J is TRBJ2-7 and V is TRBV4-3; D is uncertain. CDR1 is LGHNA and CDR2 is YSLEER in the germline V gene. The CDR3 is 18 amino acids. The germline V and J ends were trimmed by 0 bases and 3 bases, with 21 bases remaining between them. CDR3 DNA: TGCGCCAGCAGCCAAGATCATAGGAGTAGTCCCGTTGTCTACGAGCAGTACTTC. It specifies CASSQDHRSSPVVYEQYF.

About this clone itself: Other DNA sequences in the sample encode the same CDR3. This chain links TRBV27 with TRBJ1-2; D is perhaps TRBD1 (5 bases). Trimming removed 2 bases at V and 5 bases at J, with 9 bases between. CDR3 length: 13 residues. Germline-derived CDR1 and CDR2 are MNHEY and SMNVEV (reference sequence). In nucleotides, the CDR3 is TGTGCCAGCAGTTTAGGGGCGGGTTATGGCTACACCTTC. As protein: CASSLGAGYGYTF.

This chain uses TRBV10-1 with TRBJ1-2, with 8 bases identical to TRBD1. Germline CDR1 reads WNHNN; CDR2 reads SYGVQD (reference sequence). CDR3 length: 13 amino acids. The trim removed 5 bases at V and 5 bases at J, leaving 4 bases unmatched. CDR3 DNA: TGCGCCAGCAGTTTGGACAGGGAGTATGGCTACACCTTC. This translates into CASSLDREYGYTF.

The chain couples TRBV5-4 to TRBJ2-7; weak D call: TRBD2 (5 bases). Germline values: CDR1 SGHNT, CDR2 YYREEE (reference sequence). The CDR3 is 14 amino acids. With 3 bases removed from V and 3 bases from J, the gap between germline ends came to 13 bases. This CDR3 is CASSWWPEDYEQYF. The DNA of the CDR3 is TGTGCCAGCAGCTGGTGGCCGGAGGACTACGAGCAGTACTTC.

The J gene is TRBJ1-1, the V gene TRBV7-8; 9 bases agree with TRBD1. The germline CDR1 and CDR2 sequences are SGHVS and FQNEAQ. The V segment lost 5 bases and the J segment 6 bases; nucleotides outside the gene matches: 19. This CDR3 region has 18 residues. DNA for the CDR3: TGTGCCAGCAGCCCGACCCTGGGACAGGGAGTGGGTCGCCCTGAAGCTTTCTTT. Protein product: CASSPTLGQGVGRPEAFF.

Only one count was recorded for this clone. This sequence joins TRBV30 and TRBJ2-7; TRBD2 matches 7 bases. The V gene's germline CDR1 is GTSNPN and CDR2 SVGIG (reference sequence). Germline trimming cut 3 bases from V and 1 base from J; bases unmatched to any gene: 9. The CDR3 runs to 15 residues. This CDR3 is CAWSVIAGLSYEQYF. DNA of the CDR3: TGTGCCTGGAGCGTGATAGCGGGCCTTTCCTACGAGCAGTACTTC.

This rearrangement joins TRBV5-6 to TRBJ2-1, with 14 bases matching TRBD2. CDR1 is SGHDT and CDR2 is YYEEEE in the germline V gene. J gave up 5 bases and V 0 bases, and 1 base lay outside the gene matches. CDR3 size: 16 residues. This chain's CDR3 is CASSLEGLAGDNEQFF. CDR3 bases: TGTGCCAGCAGCTTGGAGGGACTAGCGGGAGACAATGAGCAGTTCTTC.